What follows describes a single T cell receptor beta chain. This record comes from a study of blood T cells in healthy people across ages. Combining a sample-barcoded 5' primer with a J-beta primer mix, a second PCR ran for roughly 7 to 11 cycles. MiXCR, run by TCRdb on the 5' RACE reads, gives a single entry per CDR3 protein. The sample records hundreds of thousands of distinct CDR3 sequences, over 40% being singletons. Material for sequencing was blood. This TCR was recovered from a woman older than 75 in good health.

CDR3 in amino acids: CASSQVSSGGTDTQYF. CDR3 in DNA: TGTGCCAGCAGCCAAGTATCTAGCGGGGGCACAGATACGCAGTATTTT. J is TRBJ2-3 and V is TRBV4-2, with 9 positions matching TRBD2. CDR1 and CDR2 from the germline V gene are LGHNA and YNFKEQ. The CDR3 has 16 amino acids. Losses at the gene ends were 1 base for V and 1 base for J; bases not matched to a gene: 3.